This TCR beta chain stems from a study of shared clonotypes between healthy human individuals. Study-wide context: The cohort had a couple of women and three men, ages 18 to 49.

The table came from immunoSEQ multiplex PCR; TCRdb's copy has only in-frame clones and leaves some out. The sample has about 1.4 million clones, 96% seen once. Details on this clone: At one end, the junction sequence differs from germline, possibly due to a read error. Other DNA sequences in this sample translate to the same CDR3.

This CDR3 comprises 14 residues. Germline CDR1 SGHRS, CDR2 YFSETQ. The chain couples TRBV5-1 to TRBJ2-5; 8 bases align to TRBD1. The TCR comes from a man aged 25 to 45 in good health. The sample was naive CD4+ T cells sorted from blood. Subset reported: CD45RA+ positively selected. The CDR3 DNA is TGCGCCAGCAGTTTGGGACAGGTCCAAGAGACCCAGTACTTC. This codes for CASSLGQVQETQYF.